In its sample, the clone carrying this T cell receptor (beta chain) was seen many times. V lost 6 bases and J lost 9; bases outside the gene matches: 11. Germline V CDR1 and CDR2: DFQATT, SNEGSKA (reference sequence). The CDR3 is 14 residues long. A TCRbeta library incorporating unique molecular identifiers was prepared. Each CDR3 protein is one row after TCRdb ran MiXCR on the PCR reads. Among hundreds of thousands of distinct CDR3 sequences listed, around 16% were seen once. The data are from a study of T-cell reconstitution after alpha-beta-depleted transplantation in children. This chain joins TRBV20-1 and TRBJ2-1; 10 bases agree with TRBD2. Sequencing used PBMCs from the stem cell graft donor, obtained from the stem cell graft. The clonotype was recovered from a human donor who donated a stem cell graft to a child with acute myeloid leukemia. The CDR3 reads CSARPLAGASEQFF. CDR3 coding DNA: TGCAGTGCAAGACCCCTAGCGGGGGCAAGTGAGCAGTTCTTC.